Shown below are 25 T cell receptor beta chains from a single sample sequenced in a study of CD8+ T cells in alopecia areata. Extraction and reverse transcription of RNA yielded cDNA as the sequencing template. The table came from immunoSEQ multiplex PCR; TCRdb's copy has only in-frame clones and leaves some out. The sample lists some 170,000 clones, roughly 65% occurring once. Sequencing was performed on CD4+ T cells sorted from blood, taken at week 0. The receptor source for this set is a human donor with alopecia areata.

This clone was counted a single time. The chain is built from TRBV30 and TRBJ1-2; D is undetermined. V dropped 7 bases and J dropped 4 bases, with 13 bases sitting between them. CDR1 is GTSNPN, CDR2 SVGIG, per germline (reference sequence). The CDR3 extends over 12 amino acids. The CDR3 DNA is TGTGCCTTGGAGTCCCAGGCCTATGGCTACACCTTC. This encodes CALESQAYGYTF.

Notes on this clone: Other DNA sequences in this specimen translate into the identical CDR3. This chain joins TRBV18 and TRBJ1-6, with D maybe TRBD1 (6 bases). CDR1 and CDR2 from the germline V gene are KGHSH and LQKENI. Between the trimmed V and J ends, which lost 2 bases and 7 bases, there was a span of 6 bases. The CDR3 consists of 13 residues. Here the CDR3 DNA reads TGTGCCAGCTCACCAGGGGGCAATTCACCCCTCCACTTT. Residues: CASSPGGNSPLHF.

The rearrangement joins TRBV29-1 to TRBJ1-1, with 8 bases fitting TRBD1. The CDR3 runs 14 residues. Per the germline V gene, CDR1 is SQVTM and CDR2 is ANQGSEA. The V gene end was trimmed by 5 bases and the J gene end by 3 bases; junction bases not matched to a gene: 8. CDR3 sequence (DNA): TGCAGCGTTCGACAGGGGAGTTCGTACACTGAAGCTTTCTTT. This codes for CSVRQGSSYTEAFF.

The chain links TRBV29-1 to TRBJ1-5, with D possibly TRBD1 on 5 matching bases. CDR1 SQVTM and CDR2 ANQGSEA come from the germline V gene. The V end was cut by 4 bases, the J end by 6 bases, with 19 bases between. This CDR3 has 15 amino acids. Here the CDR3 DNA reads TGCAGCGTTGTACTGCAGGGAGGGTTAGGTCAGCCCCAGCATTTT. It is translated as CSVVLQGGLGQPQHF. Based on the CDR3 plus reference TRBV29-1 and TRBJ1-5, the full variable domain is SAVISQKPSRDICQRGTSLTIQCQVDSQVTMMFWYRQQPGQSLTLIATANQGSEATYESGFVIDKFPISRPNLTFSTLTVSNMSPEDSSIYLCSVVLQGGLGQPQHFGDGTRLSIL.

CDR3 nucleotides: TGTGCCAGCAGCTTTAGAGGGGGGGCGAACAATGAGCAGTTCTTC. Its protein is CASSFRGGANNEQFF. This chain uses TRBV7-2 with TRBJ2-1, with a possible D match to TRBD2 (7 bases). CDR3 size: 15 residues. V lost 3 bases to trimming and J lost 5 bases, with 14 bases between them. Germline lookup yields CDR1 SGHTA and CDR2 FQGNSA. Complete variable domain (other parts from reference TRBV7-2 and TRBJ2-1): GAGVSQSPSNKVTEKGKDVELRCDPISGHTALYWYRQSLGQGLEFLIYFQGNSAPDKSGLPSDRFSAERTGGSVSTLTIQRTQQEDSAVYLCASSFRGGANNEQFFGPGTRLTVL.

The rearrangement uses TRBV18 and TRBJ1-1; TRBD1 agrees at 10 bases. Germline V gene lookup returns CDR1 KGHSH and CDR2 LQKENI. The CDR3 covers 15 residues. V lost 5 bases to trimming and J lost 2 bases; unmatched junction nucleotides: 5. The CDR3 sequence is CASSSGTGANTEAFF. The DNA of the CDR3 is TGTGCCAGCTCATCCGGGACAGGGGCTAACACTGAAGCTTTCTTT.

This clone was seen repeatedly, ten times or more. The CDR3: CASSLGQTTYEQYF. The CDR3 DNA reads as TGTGCCAGCAGCTTAGGACAGACCACCTACGAGCAGTACTTC. V gene TRBV11-2 combines with J gene TRBJ2-7; D is perhaps TRBD1 (5 bases). CDR1 is SGHAT and CDR2 is FQNNGV in the germline V gene. V lost 1 base and J 2 bases, leaving 9 bases between the germline ends. The CDR3 contains 14 residues.

This clone showed up just a few times. The chain links TRBV9 to TRBJ1-5; D not certain. Trimming stripped 0 bases from V and 10 bases from J, with 14 bases between. Germline-derived CDR1 and CDR2 are SGDLS and YYNGEE. The length of the CDR3 is 14 residues. The CDR3 DNA follows: TGTGCCAGCAGCGTAGGTCAGCTTCCCCAACCCCAGCATTTT. This gives the protein CASSVGQLPQPQHF.

This rearrangement joins TRBV30 to TRBJ1-5, with TRBD1 as a possible D gene (5 bases). The germline V gene encodes CDR1 GTSNPN and CDR2 SVGIG (reference sequence). CDR3 length: 11 residues. Trimming took 3 bases from V and 12 from J, leaving 12 bases between them. DNA for the CDR3: TGTGCCTGGAGCACGGGACTCCTCCAGCATTTT. Protein: CAWSTGLLQHF.

This chain connects TRBV29-1 to TRBJ1-2; D unresolved. V was clipped by 4 bases and J by 4 bases, with 13 bases between them. CDR1 and CDR2 (germline): SQVTM, ANQGSEA. CDR3 size: 13 residues. In DNA, the CDR3 is TGCAGCGTTGGTGCTCTGAACGGCTATGGCTACACCTTC. Translating gives CSVGALNGYGYTF.

This chain connects TRBV28 to TRBJ2-7; 7 positions match TRBD2. This CDR3 has 15 amino acids. CDR1 is MDHEN, CDR2 SYDVKM, per germline. V lost 7 bases and J lost 0; bases outside the gene matches: 9. The CDR3 DNA sequence: TGTGCCAGCACGGGGGGAGGGACCCTCTCCTACGAGCAGTACTTC. Protein: CASTGGGTLSYEQYF.

This clone has at least ten counts. The V gene is TRBV14, the J gene TRBJ2-7; D is possibly TRBD2 (5 bases). The V and J ends lost 0 bases and 2 bases respectively, with 14 bases between them. This CDR3 region has 16 residues. Germline lookup yields CDR1 SGHDN and CDR2 FVKESK. The CDR3 reads CASSQDKLRAPYEQYF. The CDR3 region has the DNA TGTGCCAGCAGCCAAGATAAGTTGAGGGCCCCCTACGAGCAGTACTTC. Complete variable domain (other parts from reference TRBV14 and TRBJ2-7): EAGVTQFPSHSVIEKGQTVTLRCDPISGHDNLYWYRRVMGKEIKFLLHFVKESKQDESGMPNNRFLAERTGGTYSTLKVQPAELEDSGVYFCASSQDKLRAPYEQYFGPGTRLTVT.

The chain combines TRBV25-1 with TRBJ2-3; TRBD2 matches at 8 bases. Germline CDR1 MGHDK, CDR2 SYGVNS. This CDR3 contains 15 residues. The trim removed 8 bases at V and 2 bases at J, leaving 9 bases unmatched. CDR3 sequence (DNA): TGTGCCAGCGGGGATAGCGGGGCGCCCACAGATACGCAGTATTTT. Its translation is CASGDSGAPTDTQYF. Combining the CDR3 with reference TRBV25-1 and TRBJ2-3 gives the whole variable domain EADIYQTPRYLVIGTGKKITLECSQTMGHDKMYWYQQDPGMELHLIHYSYGVNSTEKGDLSSESTVSRIRTEHFPLTLESARPSHTSQYLCASGDSGAPTDTQYFGPGTRLTVL.

V and J are TRBV2 and TRBJ1-2, with D tentatively TRBD1 (5 bases). The V end was cut by 5 bases, the J end by 5 bases, with 27 bases between. The germline gives CDR1 SNHLY, CDR2 FYNNEI. There are 18 residues in the CDR3. This CDR3 is CASSRLGGTATGGYGYTF. CDR3 in DNA: TGTGCCAGCAGTCGCCTAGGAGGGACCGCGACCGGGGGGTATGGCTACACCTTC.

The V call is TRBV10-3, the J call TRBJ1-5; D gene unclear. Per germline, CDR1 ENHRY and CDR2 SYGVKD. The CDR3 is 14 amino acids. V lost 3 bases and J 0 bases, leaving 6 bases between the germline ends. CDR3 region: CAISEAGSNQPQHF. As DNA, the CDR3 is TGTGCCATCAGTGAAGCCGGTAGCAATCAGCCCCAGCATTTT.

The genes are TRBV30 and TRBJ2-7, with D tentatively TRBD2 (5 bases). Germline V CDR1 and CDR2: GTSNPN, SVGIG (reference sequence). This CDR3 spans 12 amino acids. V lost 7 bases, J lost 0 bases, and 10 bases lay in between. CDR3 amino acids: CAYSSASYEQYF. The CDR3 DNA is TGTGCCTATAGTAGCGCCTCCTACGAGCAGTACTTC.

This clone was seen ten or more times. The chain has TRBV4-1 and TRBJ1-2; D perhaps matches TRBD1 (5 bases). This CDR3 is 15 amino acids long. Germline V CDR1 and CDR2: MGHRA, YSYEKL. V was cut by 0 bases and J by 4 bases, with 12 bases left in between. The CDR3 is CASSQESARAYGYTF. The CDR3 DNA follows: TGCGCCAGCAGCCAAGAGTCGGCCAGGGCCTATGGCTACACCTTC.

The table lists this clone with a few counts. This sequence joins TRBV2 and TRBJ2-1; no firm D call. V was clipped by 3 bases and J by 7 bases, with 7 bases between them. CDR3 size: 12 residues. Germline V CDR1 and CDR2: SNHLY, FYNNEI. Here the CDR3 reads CASSEYVNEQFF. CDR3 nucleotides: TGTGCCAGCAGTGAGTATGTGAATGAGCAGTTCTTC.

The genes are TRBV7-2 and TRBJ2-7, with 7 bases that match TRBD2. With 1 base clipped from V and 2 bases from J, the junction kept 5 bases outside the gene matches. CDR3 size: 15 residues. CDR1 SGHTA and CDR2 FQGNSA come from the germline V gene. For the CDR3, the DNA is TGTGCCAGCAGCTTAGTGGCGGGGGTAACCTACGAGCAGTACTTC. It is translated as CASSLVAGVTYEQYF.

The chain carries TRBV30 and TRBJ1-6; unclear D gene. The CDR3 is 14 residues long. V was pared by 4 bases and J by 7 bases, with 14 bases between. The germline CDR1 and CDR2 sequences are GTSNPN and SVGIG (reference sequence). For the CDR3, the DNA is TGTGCCTGGATTCCCTATAGTTCGAATTCACCCCTCCACTTT. This gives the protein CAWIPYSSNSPLHF.

This clone was recorded a few times. The CDR3 coding sequence is TGCGCCAGCAGCCGAGGGGGAGCTAACACTGAAGCTTTCTTT. This translates into CASSRGGANTEAFF. The chain combines TRBV4-3 with TRBJ1-1; maybe TRBD1 (6 bases). CDR1 and CDR2 (germline): LGHNA, YSLEER. V was shortened by 4 bases and J by 2 bases, with 11 bases between the two germline ends. The CDR3 runs to 14 residues.

The CDR3: CAWSVGPGELFF. CDR3 bases: TGTGCCTGGAGTGTCGGTCCCGGGGAGCTGTTTTTT. The chain employs TRBV30 and TRBJ2-2, with no clear D. Germline CDR1 and CDR2: GTSNPN and SVGIG (reference sequence). The germline V and J ends were trimmed by 0 bases and 6 bases, with 5 bases remaining between them. The length of the CDR3 is 12 residues.

The chain combines TRBV29-1 with TRBJ1-6; 7 bases match TRBD1. The CDR3 has 13 residues. Trimming took 8 bases from V and 5 from J; bases not matched to a gene: 6. In germline, CDR1 is SQVTM, CDR2 ANQGSEA. In DNA, the CDR3 is TGCAGCAGCCGGGACAGCGATAATTCACCCCTCCACTTT. It yields the protein CSSRDSDNSPLHF.

A single count supports this clone. This chain joins TRBV12-5 and TRBJ2-1; 11 nucleotides line up with TRBD1. V was pared by 4 bases and J by 15 bases, with 5 bases of the junction left unmatched. Germline values: CDR1 LGHNT, CDR2 FRNRAP. The CDR3 consists of 12 residues. CDR3 amino acids: CASGSDRGPTFF. The CDR3 DNA reads as TGTGCTAGTGGTTCGGACAGGGGGCCCACGTTCTTC.

This clone turned up a few times. The V gene is TRBV10-3, the J gene TRBJ1-1; 9 positions match TRBD1. From germline, CDR1 is ENHRY and CDR2 SYGVKD. This CDR3 spans 14 amino acids. The junction had 3 bases not matched to a gene; V was cut back by 2 bases and J by 5 bases. The CDR3 nucleotides are TGTGCCATCAGTGAGCTAGACAGGGGGACTGAAGCTTTCTTT. It yields the protein CAISELDRGTEAFF.